A single sample gave rise to the 7 T cell receptor beta chains below, sequenced in a study of glioma-infiltrating T cells. Amplification of TCR alpha and beta CDR3 regions from RNA used iRepertoire nested multiplex PCR. TCRdb processed the multiplex PCR reads anew with MiXCR; each CDR3 protein has one entry. The sample shows fewer than 500,000 distinct CDR3 sequences, roughly two fifths of them seen only once. Sequenced material: glioma tissue, nonneoplastic brain tissue, or PBMCs (not recorded which). The receptors originated from a human donor with low-grade glioma or glioblastoma, undergoing nonglioma brain surgery, or in good health (not recorded which).

The chain has TRBV25-1 and TRBJ2-7, with D perhaps TRBD2 (6 bases). V lost 7 bases, J lost 7 bases, and 23 bases lay in between. The germline CDR1 and CDR2 sequences are MGHDK and SYGVNS. The CDR3 contains 15 residues. CDR3 sequence: CASTVGGASYNEQYF. The DNA for the CDR3 is TGTGCCAGCACCGTAGGAGGGGCTTCCTACAATGAGCAGTACTTC.

As for this clonotype: A much larger clone differs by one base, so this may be a read error. The rearrangement uses TRBV6-6 and TRBJ2-1; D is ambiguous. Germline CDR1 is MNHNY and CDR2 is SVGAGI (reference sequence). The CDR3 length is 12 residues. Here the CDR3 DNA reads TGTGCCAGCAGCTGGCTAGACCATGAGCGGTTCTTC. Its protein is CASSWLDHERFF.

This clonotype was counted once. The chain is built from TRBV2 and TRBJ2-5; D unresolved. Trimming left V 3 bases short and J 7 bases short, with 3 bases between. This CDR3 contains 10 residues. Germline CDR1 is SNHLY and CDR2 is FYNNEI. CDR3 sequence: CASSEGTQYF. The CDR3 nucleotides are TGTGCCAGCAGTGAGGGGACCCAGTACTTC.

This clonotype was found a few times. The J gene is TRBJ1-5, the V gene TRBV10-3, with no clear D. The CDR3 covers 17 residues. The germline V gene has CDR1 ENHRY and CDR2 SYGVKD. The V and J ends lost 0 bases and 1 base respectively, with 13 bases between them. The CDR3 DNA is TGTGCCATCAGTGAGTCGAGACATACTTCAAGCAATCAGCCCCAGCATTTT. Translating it yields CAISESRHTSSNQPQHF.

V gene TRBV7-6 combines with J gene TRBJ2-7; no clear D. CDR3 length equals 14 residues. Per germline, CDR1 SGHVS and CDR2 FNYEAQ. Trimming took 1 base from V and 3 from J, leaving 10 bases between them. CDR3 nucleotide sequence: TGTGCCAGCAGCTTAGGATGTGGCGGCTACGAGCAGTACTTC. Amino acid sequence: CASSLGCGGYEQYF.

The chain combines TRBV28 with TRBJ2-2; TRBD2 agrees at 9 bases. This CDR3 has 15 residues. The junction had 5 bases not matched to a gene; V was cut back by 4 bases and J by 5 bases. The germline V gene encodes CDR1 MDHEN and CDR2 SYDVKM. CDR3 region: CASSSPAGGTGELFF. CDR3 in DNA: TGTGCCAGCAGTTCCCCAGCGGGAGGTACCGGGGAGCTGTTTTTT.

About this clonotype itself: It may be a read error: a sequence one base away is much more abundant. The chain couples TRBV20-1 to TRBJ1-1; D perhaps matches TRBD1 (5 bases). CDR3 size: 12 residues. Germline V lookup: CDR1 DFQATT, CDR2 SNEGSKA (reference sequence). The CDR3 loop is CRGLTGNTEAFF. The CDR3 DNA is TGCAGAGGTTTAACAGGGAACACTGAAGCTTTCTTT.